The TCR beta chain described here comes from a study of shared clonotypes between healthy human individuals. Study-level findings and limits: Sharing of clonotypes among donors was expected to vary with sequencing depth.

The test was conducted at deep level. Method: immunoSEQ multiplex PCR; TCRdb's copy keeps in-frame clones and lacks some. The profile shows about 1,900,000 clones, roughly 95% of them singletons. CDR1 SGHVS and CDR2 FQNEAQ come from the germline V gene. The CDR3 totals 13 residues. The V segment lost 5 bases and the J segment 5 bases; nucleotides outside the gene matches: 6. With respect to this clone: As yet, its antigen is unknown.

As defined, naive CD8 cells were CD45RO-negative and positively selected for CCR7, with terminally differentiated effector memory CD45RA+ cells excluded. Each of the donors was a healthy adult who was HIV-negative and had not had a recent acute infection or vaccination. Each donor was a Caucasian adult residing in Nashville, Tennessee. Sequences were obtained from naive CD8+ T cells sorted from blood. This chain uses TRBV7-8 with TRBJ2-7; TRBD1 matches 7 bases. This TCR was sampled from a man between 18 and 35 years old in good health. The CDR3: CASSPGDSNEQYF. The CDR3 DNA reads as TGTGCCAGCAGCCCAGGGGACAGCAACGAGCAGTACTTC.